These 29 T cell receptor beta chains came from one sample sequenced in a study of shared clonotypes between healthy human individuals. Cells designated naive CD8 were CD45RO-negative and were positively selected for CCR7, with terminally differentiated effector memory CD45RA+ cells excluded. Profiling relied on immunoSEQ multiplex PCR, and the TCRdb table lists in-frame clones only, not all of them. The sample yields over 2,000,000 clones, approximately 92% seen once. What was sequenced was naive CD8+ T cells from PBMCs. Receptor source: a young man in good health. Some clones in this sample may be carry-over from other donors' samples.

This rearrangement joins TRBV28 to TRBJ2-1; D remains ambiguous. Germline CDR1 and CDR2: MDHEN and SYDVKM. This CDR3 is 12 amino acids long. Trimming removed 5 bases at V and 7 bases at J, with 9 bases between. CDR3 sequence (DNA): TGTGCCAGCAGTACCTACATAAATGAGCAGTTCTTC. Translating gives CASSTYINEQFF.

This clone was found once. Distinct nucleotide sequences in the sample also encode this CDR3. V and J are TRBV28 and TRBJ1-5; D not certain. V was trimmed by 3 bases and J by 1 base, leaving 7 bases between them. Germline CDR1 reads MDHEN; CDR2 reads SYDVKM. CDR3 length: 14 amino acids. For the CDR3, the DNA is TGTGCCAGCAGTTTTATCAGAAGCAATCAGCCCCAGCATTTT. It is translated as CASSFIRSNQPQHF. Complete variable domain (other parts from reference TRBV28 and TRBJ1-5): DVKVTQSSRYLVKRTGEKVFLECVQDMDHENMFWYRQDPGLGLRLIYFSYDVKMKEKGDIPEGYSVSREKKERFSLILESASTNQTSMYLCASSFIRSNQPQHFGDGTRLSIL.

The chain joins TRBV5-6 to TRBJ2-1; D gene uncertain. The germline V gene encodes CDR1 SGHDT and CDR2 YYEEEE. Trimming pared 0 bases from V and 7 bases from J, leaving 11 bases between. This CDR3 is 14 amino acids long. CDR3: CASSLVEAQNEQFF. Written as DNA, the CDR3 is TGTGCCAGCAGCTTGGTGGAAGCGCAAAATGAGCAGTTCTTC.

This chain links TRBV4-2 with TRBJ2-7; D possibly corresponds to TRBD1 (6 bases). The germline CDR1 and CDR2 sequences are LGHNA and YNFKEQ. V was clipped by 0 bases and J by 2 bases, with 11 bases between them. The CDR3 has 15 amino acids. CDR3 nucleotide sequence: TGTGCCAGCAGCCAAGATTTGAGGGGGACCTACGAGCAGTACTTC. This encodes CASSQDLRGTYEQYF.

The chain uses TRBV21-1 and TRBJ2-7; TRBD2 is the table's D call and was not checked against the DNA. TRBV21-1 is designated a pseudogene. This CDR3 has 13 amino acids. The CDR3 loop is CASSKSGSAKRNF. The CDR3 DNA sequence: TGTGCCAGCAGCAAAAGTGGAAGCGCAAAGCGGAACTTC.

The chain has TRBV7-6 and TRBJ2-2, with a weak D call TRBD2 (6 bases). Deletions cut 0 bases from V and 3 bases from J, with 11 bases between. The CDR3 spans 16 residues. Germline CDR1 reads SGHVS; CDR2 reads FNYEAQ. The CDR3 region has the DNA TGTGCCAGCAGCTTAGCGGTGGTAGCGGACACCGGGGAGCTGTTTTTT. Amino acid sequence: CASSLAVVADTGELFF.

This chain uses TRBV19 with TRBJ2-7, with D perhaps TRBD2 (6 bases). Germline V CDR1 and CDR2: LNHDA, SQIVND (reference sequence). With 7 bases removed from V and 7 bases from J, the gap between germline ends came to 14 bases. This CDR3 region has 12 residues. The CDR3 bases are TGTGCCAGTACCGCAACCGGGGGAGAGCAGTACTTC. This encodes CASTATGGEQYF.

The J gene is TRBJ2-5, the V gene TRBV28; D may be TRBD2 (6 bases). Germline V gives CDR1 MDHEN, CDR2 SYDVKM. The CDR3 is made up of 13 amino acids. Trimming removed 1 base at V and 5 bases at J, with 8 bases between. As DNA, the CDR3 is TGTGCCAGCAGTTTATCGGAGGGCGAGACCCAGTACTTC. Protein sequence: CASSLSEGETQYF.

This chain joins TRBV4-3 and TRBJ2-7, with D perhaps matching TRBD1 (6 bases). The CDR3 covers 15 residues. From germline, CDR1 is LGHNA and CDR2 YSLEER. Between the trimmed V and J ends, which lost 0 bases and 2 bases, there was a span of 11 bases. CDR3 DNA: TGCGCCAGCAGCCAAGATGAGGGGGAAACCTACGAGCAGTACTTC. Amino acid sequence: CASSQDEGETYEQYF.

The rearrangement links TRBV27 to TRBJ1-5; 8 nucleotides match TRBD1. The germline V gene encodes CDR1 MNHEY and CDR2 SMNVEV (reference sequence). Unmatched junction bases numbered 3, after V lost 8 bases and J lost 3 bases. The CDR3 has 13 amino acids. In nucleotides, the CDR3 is TGTGCCAGCCAGGGGGCTTTCAATCAGCCCCAGCATTTT. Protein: CASQGAFNQPQHF.

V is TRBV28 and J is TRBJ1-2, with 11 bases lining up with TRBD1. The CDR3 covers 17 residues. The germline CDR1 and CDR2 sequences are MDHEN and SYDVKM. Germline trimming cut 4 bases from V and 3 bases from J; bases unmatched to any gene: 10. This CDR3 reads CASSSKKDRGPDYGYTF. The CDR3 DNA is TGTGCCAGCAGTTCAAAGAAGGACAGGGGGCCGGACTATGGCTACACCTTC.

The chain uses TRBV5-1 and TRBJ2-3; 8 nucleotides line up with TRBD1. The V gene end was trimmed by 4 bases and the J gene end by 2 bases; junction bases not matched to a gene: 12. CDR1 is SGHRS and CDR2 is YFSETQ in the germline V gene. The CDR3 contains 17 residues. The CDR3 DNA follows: TGCGCCAGCAGCCCGGGAACCAGGGGGCGGATCACAGATACGCAGTATTTT. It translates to CASSPGTRGRITDTQYF.

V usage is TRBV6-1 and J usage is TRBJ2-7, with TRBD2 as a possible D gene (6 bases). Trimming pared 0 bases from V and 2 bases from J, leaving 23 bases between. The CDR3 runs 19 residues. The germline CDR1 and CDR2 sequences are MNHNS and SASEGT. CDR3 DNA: TGTGCCAGCAGTGAAGCGGGGACTGACTGGGAGAAAAGCACCTACGAGCAGTACTTC. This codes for CASSEAGTDWEKSTYEQYF.

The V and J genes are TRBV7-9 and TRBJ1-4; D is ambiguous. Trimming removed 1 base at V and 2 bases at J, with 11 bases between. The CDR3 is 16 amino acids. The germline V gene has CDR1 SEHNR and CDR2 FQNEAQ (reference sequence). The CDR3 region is CASSLEPVGTNEKLFF. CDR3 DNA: TGTGCCAGCAGCTTAGAACCAGTGGGGACTAATGAAAAACTGTTTTTT.

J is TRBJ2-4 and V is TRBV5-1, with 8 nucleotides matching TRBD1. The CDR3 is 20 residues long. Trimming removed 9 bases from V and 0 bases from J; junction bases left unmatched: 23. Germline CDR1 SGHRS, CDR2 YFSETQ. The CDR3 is CANDQGARSVTFLAKNIQYF. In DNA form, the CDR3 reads TGCGCCAACGATCAGGGGGCGCGGTCGGTGACCTTTCTAGCCAAAAACATTCAGTACTTC.

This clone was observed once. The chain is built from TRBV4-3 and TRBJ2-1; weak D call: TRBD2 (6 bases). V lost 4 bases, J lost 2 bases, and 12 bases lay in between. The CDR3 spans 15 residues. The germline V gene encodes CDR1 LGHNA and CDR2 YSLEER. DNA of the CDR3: TGCGCCAGCAGCCCCTCCGCGGGAACCTACAATGAGCAGTTCTTC. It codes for CASSPSAGTYNEQFF.

CDR3 protein: CASSLGQGVPRDNYGYTF. CDR3 coding DNA: TGTGCCAGCAGCTTAGGACAGGGGGTACCAAGAGATAACTATGGCTACACCTTC. The chain joins TRBV7-9 to TRBJ1-2, with 9 bases aligning to TRBD1. This CDR3 region has 18 residues. CDR1 is SEHNR, CDR2 FQNEAQ, per germline (reference sequence). V lost 1 base and J lost 1; bases outside the gene matches: 10.

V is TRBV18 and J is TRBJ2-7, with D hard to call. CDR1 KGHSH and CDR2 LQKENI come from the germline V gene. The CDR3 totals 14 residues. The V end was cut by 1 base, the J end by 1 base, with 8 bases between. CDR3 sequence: CASSPLGRSYEQYF. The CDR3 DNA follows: TGTGCCAGCTCACCACTGGGCAGATCCTACGAGCAGTACTTC.

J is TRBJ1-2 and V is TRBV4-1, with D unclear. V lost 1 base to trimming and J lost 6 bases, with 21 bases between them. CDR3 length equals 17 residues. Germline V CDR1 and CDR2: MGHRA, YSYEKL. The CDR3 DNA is TGCGCCAGCAGCCAAGTAGGGTTTTCGACGGGTTTTGATGGCTACACCTTC. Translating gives CASSQVGFSTGFDGYTF.

The CDR3 reads CASNDPADTQYF. As DNA, the CDR3 is TGTGCCAGCAACGACCCCGCGGATACGCAGTATTTT. This rearrangement joins TRBV11-2 to TRBJ2-3; D unclear. CDR1 and CDR2 from the germline V gene are SGHAT and FQNNGV. V lost 7 bases and J lost 6, with 11 bases in between. The CDR3 spans 12 residues. Combining the CDR3 with reference TRBV11-2 and TRBJ2-3 gives the whole variable domain EAGVAQSPRYKIIEKRQSVAFWCNPISGHATLYWYQQILGQGPKLLIQFQNNGVVDDSQLPKDRFSAERLKGVDSTLKIQPAKLEDSAVYLCASNDPADTQYFGPGTRLTVL.

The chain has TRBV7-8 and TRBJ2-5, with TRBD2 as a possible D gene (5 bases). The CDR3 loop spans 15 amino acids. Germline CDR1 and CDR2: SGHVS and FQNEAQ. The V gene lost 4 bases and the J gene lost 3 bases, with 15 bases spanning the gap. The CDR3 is CASSYAPRAEETQYF. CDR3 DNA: TGTGCCAGCAGCTACGCCCCGAGGGCAGAAGAGACCCAGTACTTC.

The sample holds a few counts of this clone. The CDR3 region is CASSLNWGQLNTEAFF. CDR3 DNA sequence: TGTGCCAGCAGCCTAAATTGGGGACAGCTTAACACTGAAGCTTTCTTT. The genes are TRBV14 and TRBJ1-1, with TRBD1 matching 7 bases. Germline assignment: CDR1 SGHDN and CDR2 FVKESK. V gave up 4 bases and J gave up 2 bases; unmatched junction bases: 10. The CDR3 loop spans 16 amino acids.

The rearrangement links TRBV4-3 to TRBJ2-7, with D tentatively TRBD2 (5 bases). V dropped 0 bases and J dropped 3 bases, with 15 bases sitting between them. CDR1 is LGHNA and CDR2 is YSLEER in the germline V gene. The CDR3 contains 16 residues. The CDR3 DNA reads TGCGCCAGCAGCCAAGAAGGCATCCAAGAGGGCTACGAGCAGTACTTC. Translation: CASSQEGIQEGYEQYF.

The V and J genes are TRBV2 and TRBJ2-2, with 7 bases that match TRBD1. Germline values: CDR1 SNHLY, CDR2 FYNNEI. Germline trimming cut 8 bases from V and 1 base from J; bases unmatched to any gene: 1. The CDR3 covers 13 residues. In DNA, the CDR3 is TGTGCCAGCTGGGACAGGAACACCGGGGAGCTGTTTTTT. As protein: CASWDRNTGELFF.

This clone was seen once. The CDR3 spells CASSPLYGEDEQFF. The DNA for the CDR3 is TGTGCCAGCAGCCCCTTGTACGGGGAAGATGAGCAGTTCTTC. The chain combines TRBV5-5 with TRBJ2-1, with D perhaps matching TRBD2 (5 bases). Per the germline V gene, CDR1 is SGHKS and CDR2 is YYEKEE (reference sequence). Trimming removed 4 bases from V and 8 bases from J, with 16 bases in between. The CDR3 spans 14 residues. The full variable domain, in which reference TRBV5-5 and TRBJ2-1 provide the parts outside the CDR3, is DAGVTQSPTHLIKTRGQQVTLRCSPISGHKSVSWYQQVLGQGPQFIFQYYEKEERGRGNFPDRFSARQFPNYSSELNVNALLLGDSALYLCASSPLYGEDEQFFGPGTRLTVL.

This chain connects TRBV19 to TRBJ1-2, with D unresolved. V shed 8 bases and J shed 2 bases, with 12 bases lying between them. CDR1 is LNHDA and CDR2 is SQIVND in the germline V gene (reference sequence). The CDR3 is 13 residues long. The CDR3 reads CASRTGENYGYTF. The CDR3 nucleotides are TGTGCCAGTCGTACTGGGGAGAACTATGGCTACACCTTC.

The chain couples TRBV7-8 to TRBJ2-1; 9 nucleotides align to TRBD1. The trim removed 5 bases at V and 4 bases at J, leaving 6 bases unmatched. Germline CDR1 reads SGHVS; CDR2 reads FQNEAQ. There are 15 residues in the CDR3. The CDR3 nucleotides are TGTGCCAGCAGCCGAACAGGGGGCTTGTACAATGAGCAGTTCTTC. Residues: CASSRTGGLYNEQFF.

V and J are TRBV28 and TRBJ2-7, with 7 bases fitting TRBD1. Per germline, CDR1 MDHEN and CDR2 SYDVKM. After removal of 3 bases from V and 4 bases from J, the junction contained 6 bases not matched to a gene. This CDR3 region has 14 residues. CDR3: CASSFRNRGYEQYF. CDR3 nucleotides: TGTGCCAGCAGTTTTAGGAACAGGGGTTACGAGCAGTACTTC.

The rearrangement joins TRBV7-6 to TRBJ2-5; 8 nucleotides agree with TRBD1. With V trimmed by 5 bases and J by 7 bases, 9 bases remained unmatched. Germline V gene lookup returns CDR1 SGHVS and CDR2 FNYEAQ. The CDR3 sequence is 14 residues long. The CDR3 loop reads CASSTGQGVRTQYF. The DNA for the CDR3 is TGTGCCAGCAGCACAGGACAGGGAGTGCGGACCCAGTACTTC.